The 32 T cell receptor beta chains given below trace back to one sample, sequenced in a study of identical twins. TCRdb re-called the 5' RACE reads through MiXCR, storing one row per CDR3 protein. The top ten hold roughly 3% of the sample, which has 450,000 or so distinct CDR3 sequences, approximately 24% seen once. These data were also filed under a second study, of T cells expressing NK-cell markers.

The sample consisted of CD4+ T cells sorted from blood. Every receptor here comes from a woman aged 18-29 years in good health.

J is TRBJ2-3 and V is TRBV11-1, with 8 nucleotides matching TRBD1. Per the germline V gene, CDR1 is SGHAT and CDR2 is FQDESV (reference sequence). With V trimmed by 5 bases and J by 4 bases, 5 bases remained unmatched. The CDR3 totals 14 residues. The CDR3 DNA reads as TGTGCCAGCAGCAAGGACAGGGCAGCAGATACGCAGTATTTT. Translating it yields CASSKDRAADTQYF.

The chain carries TRBV4-3 and TRBJ1-3; perhaps TRBD1 as D (6 bases). Trimming left V 1 base short and J 2 bases short, with 12 bases between. The CDR3 spans 16 residues. The germline V gene encodes CDR1 LGHNA and CDR2 YSLEER. The CDR3 protein is CASSQVTGTPGNTIYF. CDR3 DNA: TGCGCCAGCAGCCAAGTGACAGGCACTCCTGGAAACACCATATATTTT.

This clonotype was detected a few times. This chain joins TRBV10-3 and TRBJ1-2; 8 positions match TRBD1. V was clipped by 3 bases and J by 4 bases; unmatched bases: 7. CDR3 length equals 15 residues. CDR1 and CDR2 from the germline V gene are ENHRY and SYGVKD. Written as DNA, the CDR3 is TGTGCCATCAGTGACCCAGGGGGCTTTGGCTATGGCTACACCTTC. Residues: CAISDPGGFGYGYTF.

This clonotype was counted at least ten times. This rearrangement joins TRBV12-3 or TRBV12-4 to TRBJ2-3; TRBD2 agrees at 10 bases. V was clipped by 2 bases and J by 5 bases; unmatched bases: 7. The length of the CDR3 is 16 residues. The CDR3 nucleotides are TGTGCCAGCAGTTTATCCAGCGGGGGGGCCCAAGATACGCAGTATTTT. Its protein product is CASSLSSGGAQDTQYF.

DNA of the CDR3: TGCAGCGTTGAAGATCTAGGAGGGGCCAGCTCTGGAAACACCATATATTTT. Its translation is CSVEDLGGASSGNTIYF. The chain couples TRBV29-1 to TRBJ1-3, with D possibly matching TRBD1 (5 bases). Trimming removed 0 bases from V and 0 bases from J, with 15 bases in between. From germline, CDR1 is SQVTM and CDR2 ANQGSEA. The CDR3 is made up of 17 amino acids.

In this sample, this clonotype turned up a few times. The rearrangement links TRBV24-1 to TRBJ2-1, with D unclear. Germline CDR1 and CDR2: KGHDR and SFDVKD. V was trimmed by 4 bases and J by 6 bases, leaving 12 bases between them. This CDR3 has 14 amino acids. CDR3 bases: TGTGCCACCAGTGACCCCCGATCCGCCAATGAGCAGTTCTTC. This encodes CATSDPRSANEQFF.

The chain employs TRBV11-2 and TRBJ2-5, with D uncertain. The CDR3 covers 13 residues. Trimming took 5 bases from V and 4 from J, leaving 11 bases between them. CDR1 is SGHAT, CDR2 FQNNGV, per germline. The CDR3 region has the DNA TGTGCCAGCAGCCTCCAGGAGAGAGAGACCCAGTACTTC. It specifies CASSLQERETQYF. Supplemented by reference TRBV11-2 and TRBJ2-5, the full variable domain reads EAGVAQSPRYKIIEKRQSVAFWCNPISGHATLYWYQQILGQGPKLLIQFQNNGVVDDSQLPKDRFSAERLKGVDSTLKIQPAKLEDSAVYLCASSLQERETQYFGPGTRLLVL.

The J gene is TRBJ2-2, the V gene TRBV7-6, with TRBD2 identical over 11 bases. The ends lost 3 bases at V and 4 bases at J; junction bases unmatched: 1. Germline V gives CDR1 SGHVS, CDR2 FNYEAQ. The CDR3 runs 15 residues. Here the CDR3 reads CASSFTSGGTGELFF. The CDR3 region has the DNA TGTGCCAGCAGCTTTACTAGCGGGGGCACCGGGGAGCTGTTTTTT.

The chain combines TRBV5-5 with TRBJ1-1; a possible D gene is TRBD1 (5 bases). Germline loops: CDR1 SGHKS, CDR2 YYEKEE (reference sequence). The CDR3 is 15 amino acids. Trimming took 4 bases from V and 4 from J, leaving 17 bases between them. CDR3 in amino acids: CASSPLRGRATEAFF. Written as DNA, the CDR3 is TGTGCCAGCAGCCCCCTTCGGGGCAGGGCCACTGAAGCTTTCTTT.

The chain uses TRBV11-2 and TRBJ1-1; no definite D call. Trimming pared 0 bases from V and 8 bases from J, leaving 16 bases between. Germline lookup yields CDR1 SGHAT and CDR2 FQNNGV. This CDR3 contains 15 residues. CDR3 in amino acids: CASSLEAGLGREAFF. CDR3 sequence (DNA): TGTGCCAGCAGCTTAGAAGCGGGCCTGGGCAGGGAAGCTTTCTTT.

The sample holds a few counts of this clonotype. The V gene is TRBV7-6, the J gene TRBJ2-7; D is unresolved. Per the germline V gene, CDR1 is SGHVS and CDR2 is FNYEAQ. The CDR3 extends over 15 amino acids. With 0 bases removed from V and 6 bases from J, the gap between germline ends came to 15 bases. The CDR3, as DNA: TGTGCCAGCAGCTTAGCGACGGGCAAAGGCGCCGAGCAGTACTTC. Translating gives CASSLATGKGAEQYF.

This chain uses TRBV5-1 with TRBJ2-1; 9 nucleotides align to TRBD1. Germline loops: CDR1 SGHRS, CDR2 YFSETQ. With V trimmed by 3 bases and J by 6 bases, 10 bases remained unmatched. CDR3 length equals 16 residues. The CDR3 loop reads CASSWTGTGYGNEQFF. The CDR3 DNA reads as TGCGCCAGCAGCTGGACCGGGACAGGGTATGGCAATGAGCAGTTCTTC.

The V and J genes are TRBV20-1 and TRBJ2-1, with TRBD2 matching over 10 bases. Germline V gene sequence: CDR1 DFQATT, CDR2 SNEGSKA (reference sequence). The CDR3 is made up of 14 amino acids. V lost 7 bases to trimming and J lost 4 bases; unmatched junction nucleotides: 7. CDR3 loop: CSVQTSGLYNEQFF. For the CDR3, the DNA is TGCAGTGTCCAGACTAGCGGGCTGTACAATGAGCAGTTCTTC.

The chain recombines TRBV6-1 with TRBJ1-2, with 9 bases identical to TRBD1. V lost 4 bases, J lost 13 bases, and 10 bases stayed unmatched. The CDR3 has 13 residues. The germline V gene encodes CDR1 MNHNS and CDR2 SASEGT. The CDR3 DNA sequence: TGTGCCAGCAGTGTAAACAGGGGGCGCGAACCCACCTTC. Its translation is CASSVNRGREPTF.

This clonotype was observed a handful of times. This chain connects TRBV5-1 to TRBJ2-1; D might be TRBD2 (6 bases). The V end was cut by 4 bases, the J end by 6 bases, with 17 bases between. Germline CDR1 is SGHRS and CDR2 is YFSETQ. CDR3 length equals 15 residues. This chain's CDR3 is CASSPQPSASNEQFF. The DNA of the CDR3 is TGCGCCAGCAGCCCGCAACCTAGCGCCTCCAATGAGCAGTTCTTC.

The chain has TRBV5-5 and TRBJ2-3; 9 nucleotides align to TRBD2. This CDR3 contains 15 residues. From germline, CDR1 is SGHKS and CDR2 YYEKEE (reference sequence). V lost 3 bases to trimming and J lost 2 bases; unmatched junction nucleotides: 4. The CDR3 DNA is TGTGCCAGCAGCTACCCTAGCGGGACCACAGATACGCAGTATTTT. Translating it yields CASSYPSGTTDTQYF.

This sequence joins TRBV20-1 and TRBJ2-5, with no clear D. From germline, CDR1 is DFQATT and CDR2 SNEGSKA (reference sequence). V lost 2 bases and J 1 base, leaving 8 bases between the germline ends. The length of the CDR3 is 13 residues. CDR3 loop: CSARRLVQETQYF. The DNA of the CDR3 is TGCAGTGCTAGACGCCTTGTCCAAGAGACCCAGTACTTC.

This clonotype was recorded a few times. This chain uses TRBV28 with TRBJ2-7; 9 nucleotides match TRBD2. Trimming removed 6 bases from V and 0 bases from J; junction bases left unmatched: 3. The CDR3 runs 14 residues. Germline values: CDR1 MDHEN, CDR2 SYDVKM. The CDR3 sequence: CASREREVSYEQYF. The DNA for the CDR3 is TGTGCCAGCAGAGAGCGGGAGGTCTCCTACGAGCAGTACTTC.

This clonotype was seen ten or more times. The chain carries TRBV5-1 and TRBJ1-1, with TRBD1 as a possible D gene (5 bases). Germline V gives CDR1 SGHRS, CDR2 YFSETQ. The V end was cut by 1 base, the J end by 1 base, with 11 bases between. The CDR3 covers 15 residues. CDR3 region: CASSLTGARNTEAFF. In DNA form, the CDR3 reads TGCGCCAGCAGCTTGACAGGAGCGAGGAACACTGAAGCTTTCTTT.

This chain links TRBV20-1 with TRBJ2-1; D remains unclear. V shed 3 bases and J shed 7 bases, with 7 bases lying between them. Germline lookup yields CDR1 DFQATT and CDR2 SNEGSKA (reference sequence). The CDR3 runs 11 residues. CDR3 sequence: CSARPSNEQFF. As DNA, the CDR3 is TGCAGTGCTAGGCCTTCAAATGAGCAGTTCTTC.

This chain connects TRBV27 to TRBJ2-1; unclear D gene. The CDR3 is made up of 15 amino acids. In germline, CDR1 is MNHEY, CDR2 SMNVEV (reference sequence). V was cut by 8 bases and J by 0 bases, with 14 bases left in between. The CDR3 DNA follows: TGTGCCAGCGGCCCGACACGACTCTCCTACAATGAGCAGTTCTTC. Translation gives CASGPTRLSYNEQFF.

The chain links TRBV28 to TRBJ2-7; no clear D gene. CDR3 length: 15 residues. Deletions cut 4 bases from V and 2 bases from J, with 15 bases between. Germline V gives CDR1 MDHEN, CDR2 SYDVKM. This CDR3 reads CASSSRLGAAYEQYF. The CDR3 bases are TGTGCCAGCAGTTCCCGTTTGGGCGCCGCCTACGAGCAGTACTTC.

V gene TRBV20-1 combines with J gene TRBJ2-3, with D perhaps assigned TRBD1 or TRBD2 (6 bases each). CDR3 length: 15 amino acids. V lost 6 bases and J 4 bases, leaving 20 bases between the germline ends. Germline loops: CDR1 DFQATT, CDR2 SNEGSKA (reference sequence). The CDR3 protein is CSAIPGGGGPDTQYF. CDR3 nucleotides: TGCAGTGCGATTCCGGGCGGAGGGGGACCAGATACGCAGTATTTT.

The V gene is TRBV5-1, the J gene TRBJ1-6; no definite D call. CDR3 length: 15 amino acids. V lost 1 base, J lost 9 bases, and 14 bases lay in between. Germline V CDR1 and CDR2: SGHRS, YFSETQ. In DNA, the CDR3 is TGCGCCAGCAGCTTGCTGCGATCTCGGGGTTCACCCCTCCACTTT. It translates to CASSLLRSRGSPLHF.

This clonotype was detected ten times or more. This chain links TRBV12-3 or TRBV12-4 with TRBJ2-3; D unclear. The CDR3 length is 12 residues. The V gene lost 3 bases and the J gene lost 2 bases, with 3 bases spanning the gap. The CDR3 here is CASSFITDTQYF. The CDR3 nucleotides read TGTGCCAGCAGTTTCATCACAGATACGCAGTATTTT.

This sequence joins TRBV12-3 or TRBV12-4 and TRBJ1-6; tentatively, D is TRBD1 (6 bases). The CDR3 consists of 14 residues. V lost 6 bases, J lost 7 bases, and 13 bases lay in between. This chain's CDR3 is CASRAWGANSPLHF. In DNA, the CDR3 is TGTGCCAGCAGAGCCTGGGGGGCCAATTCACCCCTCCACTTT.

This CDR3 is CSAAWDLSFQYF. The CDR3 region has the DNA TGCAGTGCTGCTTGGGACTTATCTTTTCAGTACTTC. The genes are TRBV20-1 and TRBJ2-4; D may be TRBD2 (6 bases). V lost 5 bases to trimming and J lost 11 bases, with 16 bases between them. Per germline, CDR1 DFQATT and CDR2 SNEGSKA (reference sequence). The CDR3 sequence is 12 residues long.

This sequence joins TRBV28 and TRBJ2-7, with a weak D call TRBD1 (6 bases). The CDR3 is 12 amino acids. Germline lookup yields CDR1 MDHEN and CDR2 SYDVKM. Trimming cost V 6 bases and J 2 bases, with 8 bases left between them. The CDR3 loop is CASRTGPYEQYF. The CDR3 nucleotides read TGTGCCAGCAGGACAGGTCCCTACGAGCAGTACTTC.

This clonotype occurred a few times. The J gene is TRBJ2-7, the V gene TRBV5-1, with D possibly TRBD1 on 6 matching bases. Germline CDR1 SGHRS, CDR2 YFSETQ. The CDR3 length is 14 residues. V shed 0 bases and J shed 4 bases, with 11 bases lying between them. The CDR3 sequence: CASSLEGQQYEQYF. The CDR3 coding sequence is TGCGCCAGCAGCTTGGAGGGACAACAATACGAGCAGTACTTC.

This rearrangement joins TRBV7-8 to TRBJ2-7, with a possible D match to TRBD2 (5 bases). The germline gives CDR1 SGHVS, CDR2 FQNEAQ. The CDR3 totals 17 residues. The V end lost 5 bases, the J end lost 0 bases, and 20 bases lay between the germline ends. CDR3 residues: CASSLRARRQNSYEQYF. The CDR3 nucleotides read TGTGCCAGCAGCCTAAGGGCGAGGAGGCAAAACTCCTACGAGCAGTACTTC. The full variable domain, with the rest looked up from reference TRBV7-8 and TRBJ2-7, is GAGVSQSPRYKVAKRGQDVALRCDPISGHVSLFWYQQALGQGPEFLTYFQNEAQLDKSGLPSDRFFAERPEGSVSTLKIQRTQQEDSAVYLCASSLRARRQNSYEQYFGPGTRLTVT.

The chain couples TRBV20-1 to TRBJ2-7; 12 positions agree with TRBD2. CDR3 length: 13 residues. Germline trimming cut 5 bases from V and 6 bases from J; bases unmatched to any gene: 5. Germline CDR1 reads DFQATT; CDR2 reads SNEGSKA (reference sequence). CDR3: CSAPLAGGGEQYF. CDR3 coding DNA: TGCAGTGCTCCGCTAGCGGGAGGGGGCGAGCAGTACTTC.

This clonotype appeared a few times. The rearrangement joins TRBV5-5 to TRBJ1-4; D call uncertain. Between the trimmed V and J ends, which lost 4 bases and 7 bases, there was a span of 17 bases. Germline V gene lookup returns CDR1 SGHKS and CDR2 YYEKEE (reference sequence). This CDR3 is built from 15 residues. CDR3: CASSMERPFAEKLFF. CDR3 DNA sequence: TGTGCCAGCAGCATGGAGAGACCGTTTGCTGAAAAACTGTTTTTT.